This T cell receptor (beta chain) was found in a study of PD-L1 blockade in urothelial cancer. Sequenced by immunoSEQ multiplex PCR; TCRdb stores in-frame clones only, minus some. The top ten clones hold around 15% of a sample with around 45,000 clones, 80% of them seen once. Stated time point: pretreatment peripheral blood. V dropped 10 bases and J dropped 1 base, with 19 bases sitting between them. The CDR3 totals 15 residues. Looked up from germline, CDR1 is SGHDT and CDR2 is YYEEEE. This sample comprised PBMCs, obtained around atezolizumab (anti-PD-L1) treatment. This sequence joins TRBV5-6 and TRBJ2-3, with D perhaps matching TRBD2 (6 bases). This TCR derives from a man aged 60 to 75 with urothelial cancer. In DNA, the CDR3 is TGTGCCTCGGAAAGGGGCGCTAGCGGCACAGATACGCAGTATTTT. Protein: CASERGASGTDTQYF.